What follows describes a single T cell receptor (beta chain). CDR1 is SGHDN and CDR2 is FVKESK in the germline V gene. The V gene end was trimmed by 3 bases and the J gene end by 2 bases; junction bases not matched to a gene: 7. This CDR3 spans 17 amino acids. TCRdb's table, derived via immunoSEQ multiplex PCR, lists solely in-frame clones and lacks some. Of around 56,000 clones listed, approximately 89% are singletons. This record belongs to a study of blood T cell repertoires in COVID-19. As for the study in general: Acute and convalescent COVID-19 samples came from the United States, Italy and Spain.

The chain joins TRBV14 to TRBJ2-7; 13 nucleotides agree with TRBD2. The clonotype was recovered from a man in his fifties or sixties with active or convalescent COVID-19. Input material: peripheral blood. The CDR3, as DNA: TGTGCCAGCAGCCACCCGGGACTAGCGGGGAGAGCCTACGAGCAGTACTTC. Its translation is CASSHPGLAGRAYEQYF.